The sequence of this TCR beta chain was determined in a study of T cell repertoires in cytomegalovirus infection. Turning to the study itself: Alongside well-studied HLA-B-restricted CMV epitopes, recently identified HLA-C-restricted CMV epitopes were also used. Indications of both CMV infection and matching HLA type were provided by public TCR beta signatures. Overall study results and limits: The cumulative frequency of public TCR beta families identified carriers of CMV plus the relevant HLA. The ex vivo response was dominated by HLA-C-restricted CMV-specific TCR beta clonotypes.

TCRdb re-called the reads through MiXCR, storing one row per CDR3 protein. The sample includes some 700,000 distinct CDR3 sequences, about 33% seen only once; the top ten take 18%. The CDR3 is made up of 14 amino acids. Germline CDR1 reads SNHLY; CDR2 reads FYNNEI. V lost 5 bases to trimming and J lost 5 bases, with 12 bases between them. Comments on this clonotype: Its antigen remains unidentified.

The genes are TRBV2 and TRBJ1-4; D unclear. This material consisted of cultured PBMCs, taken from culture after CMV antigen stimulation. This TCR was sampled from a human donor in good health (CMV status not recorded). Some clones in this sample may be carry-over from other donors' samples. The CDR3 here is CASSTPGSNEKLFF. CDR3 bases: TGTGCCAGCAGTACCCCGGGATCAAATGAAAAACTGTTTTTT.